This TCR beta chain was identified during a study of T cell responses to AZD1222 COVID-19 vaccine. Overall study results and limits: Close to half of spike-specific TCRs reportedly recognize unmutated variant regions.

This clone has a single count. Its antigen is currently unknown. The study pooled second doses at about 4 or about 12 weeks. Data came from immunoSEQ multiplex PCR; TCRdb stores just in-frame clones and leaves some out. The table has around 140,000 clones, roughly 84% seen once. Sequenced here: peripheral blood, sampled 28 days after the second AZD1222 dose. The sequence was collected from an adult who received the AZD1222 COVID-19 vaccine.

The CDR3 here is CATSRDGWQFSNQPQHF. CDR3 nucleotides: TGTGCCACCAGCAGAGATGGTTGGCAGTTTAGCAATCAGCCCCAGCATTTT. V gene TRBV15 combines with J gene TRBJ1-5; D is unresolved. This CDR3 contains 17 residues. The germline V and J ends were trimmed by 0 bases and 0 bases, with 12 bases remaining between them. CDR1 is LNHNV and CDR2 is YYDKDF in the germline V gene (reference sequence).